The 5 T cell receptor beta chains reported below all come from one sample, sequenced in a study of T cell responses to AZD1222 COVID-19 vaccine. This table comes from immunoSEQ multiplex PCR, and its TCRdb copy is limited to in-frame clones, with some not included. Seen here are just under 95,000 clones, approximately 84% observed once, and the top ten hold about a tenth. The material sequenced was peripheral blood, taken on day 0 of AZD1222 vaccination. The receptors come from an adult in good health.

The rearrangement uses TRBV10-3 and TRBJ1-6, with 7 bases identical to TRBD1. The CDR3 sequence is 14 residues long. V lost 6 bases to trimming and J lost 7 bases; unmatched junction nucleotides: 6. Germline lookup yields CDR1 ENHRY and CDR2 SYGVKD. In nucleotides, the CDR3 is TGTGCCATCAGGACAGGGACAGCAAATTCACCCCTCCACTTT. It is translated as CAIRTGTANSPLHF.

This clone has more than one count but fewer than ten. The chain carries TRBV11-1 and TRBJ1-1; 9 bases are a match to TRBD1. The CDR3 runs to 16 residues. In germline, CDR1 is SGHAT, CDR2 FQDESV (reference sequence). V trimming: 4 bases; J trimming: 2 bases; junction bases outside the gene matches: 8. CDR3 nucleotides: TGTGCCAGCAGCTCGGACAGGGGAATGAGTAACACTGAAGCTTTCTTT. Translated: CASSSDRGMSNTEAFF.

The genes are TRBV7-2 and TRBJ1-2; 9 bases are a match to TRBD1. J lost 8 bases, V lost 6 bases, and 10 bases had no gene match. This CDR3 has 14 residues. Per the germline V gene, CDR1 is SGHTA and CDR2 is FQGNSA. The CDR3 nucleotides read TGTGCCAGCAGACCTACAGGGGGCGCGTACGGCTACACCTTC. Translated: CASRPTGGAYGYTF.

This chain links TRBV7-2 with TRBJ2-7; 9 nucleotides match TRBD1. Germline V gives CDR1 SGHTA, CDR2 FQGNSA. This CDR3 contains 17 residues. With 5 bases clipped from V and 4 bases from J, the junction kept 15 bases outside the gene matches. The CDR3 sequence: CASSEGPPGQGAYEQYF. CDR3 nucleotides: TGTGCCAGCAGCGAAGGACCACCGGGACAGGGAGCTTACGAGCAGTACTTC.

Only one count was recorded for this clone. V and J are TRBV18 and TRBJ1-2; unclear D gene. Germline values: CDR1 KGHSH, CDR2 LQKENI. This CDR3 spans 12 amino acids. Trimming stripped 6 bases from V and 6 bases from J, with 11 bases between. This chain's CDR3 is CASSRDRDGYTF. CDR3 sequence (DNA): TGTGCCAGCTCCCGCGACCGAGATGGCTACACCTTC.